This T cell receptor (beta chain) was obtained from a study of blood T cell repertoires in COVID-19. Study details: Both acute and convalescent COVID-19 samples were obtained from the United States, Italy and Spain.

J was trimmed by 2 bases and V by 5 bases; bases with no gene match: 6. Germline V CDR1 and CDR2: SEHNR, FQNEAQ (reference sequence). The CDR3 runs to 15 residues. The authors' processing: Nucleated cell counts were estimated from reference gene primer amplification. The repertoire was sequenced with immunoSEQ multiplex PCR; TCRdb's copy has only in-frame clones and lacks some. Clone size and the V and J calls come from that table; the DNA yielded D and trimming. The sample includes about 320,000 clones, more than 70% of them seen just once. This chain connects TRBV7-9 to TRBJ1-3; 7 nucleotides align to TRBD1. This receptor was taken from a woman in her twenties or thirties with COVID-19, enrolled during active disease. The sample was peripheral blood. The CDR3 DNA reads TGTGCCAGCAGCCGGACAGGCTCCGCTGGAAACACCATATATTTT. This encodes CASSRTGSAGNTIYF.